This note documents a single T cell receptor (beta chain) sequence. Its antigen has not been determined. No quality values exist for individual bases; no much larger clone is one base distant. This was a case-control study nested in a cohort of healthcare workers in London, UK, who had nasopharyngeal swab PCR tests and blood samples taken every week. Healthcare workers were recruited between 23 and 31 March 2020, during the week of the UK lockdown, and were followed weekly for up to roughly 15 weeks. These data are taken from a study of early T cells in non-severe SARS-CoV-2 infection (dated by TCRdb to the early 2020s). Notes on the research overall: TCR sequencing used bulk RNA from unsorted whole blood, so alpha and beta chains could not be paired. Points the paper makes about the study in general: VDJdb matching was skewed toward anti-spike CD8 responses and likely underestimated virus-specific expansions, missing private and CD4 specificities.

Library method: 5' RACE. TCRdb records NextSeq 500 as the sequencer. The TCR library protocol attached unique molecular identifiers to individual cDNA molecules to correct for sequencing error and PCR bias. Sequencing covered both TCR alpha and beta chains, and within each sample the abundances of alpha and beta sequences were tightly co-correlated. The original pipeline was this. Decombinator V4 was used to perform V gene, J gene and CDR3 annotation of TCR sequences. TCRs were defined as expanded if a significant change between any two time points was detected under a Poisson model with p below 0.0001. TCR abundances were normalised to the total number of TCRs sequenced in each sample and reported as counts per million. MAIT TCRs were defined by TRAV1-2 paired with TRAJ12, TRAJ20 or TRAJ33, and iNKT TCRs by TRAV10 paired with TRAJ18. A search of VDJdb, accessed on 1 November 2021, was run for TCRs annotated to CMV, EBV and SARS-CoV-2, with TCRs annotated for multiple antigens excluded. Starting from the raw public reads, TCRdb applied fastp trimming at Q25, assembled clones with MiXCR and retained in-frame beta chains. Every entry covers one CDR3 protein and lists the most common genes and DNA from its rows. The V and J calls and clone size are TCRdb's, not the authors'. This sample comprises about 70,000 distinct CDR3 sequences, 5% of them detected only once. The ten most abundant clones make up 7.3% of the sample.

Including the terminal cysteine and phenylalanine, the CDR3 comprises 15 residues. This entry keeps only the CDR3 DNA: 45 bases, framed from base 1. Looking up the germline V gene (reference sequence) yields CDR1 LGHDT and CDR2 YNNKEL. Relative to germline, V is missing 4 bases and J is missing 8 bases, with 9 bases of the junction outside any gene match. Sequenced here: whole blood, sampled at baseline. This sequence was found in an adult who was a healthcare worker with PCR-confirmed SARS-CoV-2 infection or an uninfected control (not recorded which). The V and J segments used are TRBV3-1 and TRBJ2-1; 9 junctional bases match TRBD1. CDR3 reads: CASSRTGGDSYEQFF. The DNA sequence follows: TGTGCCAGCAGCCGCACAGGGGGCGATAGCTATGAGCAGTTCTTC.